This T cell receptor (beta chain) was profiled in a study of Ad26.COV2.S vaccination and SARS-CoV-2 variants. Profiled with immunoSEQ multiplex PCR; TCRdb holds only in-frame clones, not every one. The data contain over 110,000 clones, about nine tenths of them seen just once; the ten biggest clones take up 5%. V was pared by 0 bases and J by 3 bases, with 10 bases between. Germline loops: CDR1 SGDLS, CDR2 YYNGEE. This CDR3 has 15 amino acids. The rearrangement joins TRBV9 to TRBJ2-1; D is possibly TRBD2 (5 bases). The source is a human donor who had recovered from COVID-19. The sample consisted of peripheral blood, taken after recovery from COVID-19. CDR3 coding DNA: TGTGCCAGCAGCGTAGGAGGGTCGGTCTACAATGAGCAGTTCTTC. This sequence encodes CASSVGGSVYNEQFF.